The present T cell receptor beta chain was sequenced within a study of resident and recirculating memory T cells in vitiligo. Clones were sequenced by immunoSEQ multiplex PCR, and TCRdb holds only the in-frame ones, with some missing. Here the sample spans about 76,000 clones, 92% being singletons. Turning to this clone: Its antigen is as yet unknown.

The CDR3 extends over 15 amino acids. The germline V gene has CDR1 SNHLY and CDR2 FYNNEI. Trimming cost V 1 base and J 4 bases, with 13 bases left between them. Findings and caveats of the study: TCR sequences were not conserved across biopsy sites or patients.

The chain couples TRBV2 to TRBJ1-2; TRBD1 might be the D (6 bases). The sample taken for sequencing was blood. The sequence was collected from a male donor with vitiligo. Written as DNA, the CDR3 is TGTGCCAGCAGTGAAGATGCGGGGGGCGGCTATGGCTACACCTTC. Encoded protein: CASSEDAGGGYGYTF.